These 18 T cell receptor beta chains were all obtained from the same sample, sequenced in a study of T cell responses to AZD1222 COVID-19 vaccine. The assay was immunoSEQ multiplex PCR, and TCRdb's table has in-frame clones only and misses some. The sample includes approximately 100,000 clones, around nine tenths of them seen just once. Here the sequenced sample was peripheral blood, taken on day 0 of AZD1222 vaccination. The receptors here all came from an adult in good health.

The DNA of the CDR3 is TGTGCCAGCAGCTCCGTTAGACAGGGGAGAAACTATGGCTACACCTTC. Protein product: CASSSVRQGRNYGYTF. This rearrangement joins TRBV7-2 to TRBJ1-2; 8 bases map to TRBD1. Looked up from germline, CDR1 is SGHTA and CDR2 is FQGNSA. The CDR3 consists of 16 residues. J gave up 2 bases and V 4 bases, and 9 bases lay outside the gene matches.

The count of this clone is one. The rearrangement uses TRBV5-1 and TRBJ1-4, with 10 bases matching TRBD1. Germline values: CDR1 SGHRS, CDR2 YFSETQ. V lost 4 bases and J lost 0; bases outside the gene matches: 3. The CDR3 has 16 amino acids. The CDR3 nucleotides are TGCGCCAGCAGCACCGGACAGGGGGCAACTAATGAAAAACTGTTTTTT. Amino acids: CASSTGQGATNEKLFF.

This clone showed up just once. This chain links TRBV7-2 with TRBJ2-1; tentative D call: TRBD2 (5 bases). The CDR3 contains 16 residues. Germline V gene sequence: CDR1 SGHTA, CDR2 FQGNSA. Trimming removed 1 base from V and 0 bases from J, with 10 bases in between. The CDR3: CASSLDPGSSYNEQFF. CDR3 sequence (DNA): TGTGCCAGCAGCTTAGATCCGGGGAGCTCCTACAATGAGCAGTTCTTC.

The V gene is TRBV9, the J gene TRBJ2-7; D remains unclear. V lost 3 bases to trimming and J lost 2 bases, with 12 bases between them. The CDR3 runs to 14 residues. CDR1 is SGDLS and CDR2 is YYNGEE in the germline V gene. DNA of the CDR3: TGTGCCAGCAGCGCCCTGGCGCCAACCTACGAGCAGTACTTC. Residues: CASSALAPTYEQYF.

This clone is a singleton in its sample. The V call is TRBV18, the J call TRBJ1-1, with D maybe TRBD1 (6 bases). Trimming pared 3 bases from V and 1 base from J, leaving 12 bases between. CDR3 length equals 15 residues. Germline-derived CDR1 and CDR2 are KGHSH and LQKENI. This CDR3 reads CASSPGHRGNTEAFF. The CDR3 DNA follows: TGTGCCAGCTCACCGGGACACCGGGGGAACACTGAAGCTTTCTTT. Full variable domain (outside the CDR3, taken from reference TRBV18 and TRBJ1-1): NAGVMQNPRHLVRRRGQEARLRCSPMKGHSHVYWYRQLPEEGLKFMVYLQKENIIDESGMPKERFSAEFPKEGPSILRIQQVVRGDSAAYFCASSPGHRGNTEAFFGQGTRLTVV.

This chain connects TRBV19 to TRBJ2-5; 9 bases line up with TRBD2. This CDR3 is built from 17 residues. Germline values: CDR1 LNHDA, CDR2 SQIVND (reference sequence). V lost 5 bases to trimming and J lost 3 bases; unmatched junction nucleotides: 13. The CDR3 here is CASSPNWIAGVKETQYF. CDR3 coding DNA: TGTGCCAGTAGTCCGAATTGGATAGCGGGGGTAAAAGAGACCCAGTACTTC.

The rearrangement uses TRBV27 and TRBJ2-6, with 7 nucleotides matching TRBD1. The V and J ends lost 2 bases and 4 bases, in that order; junction bases with no gene match: 14. This CDR3 has 19 residues. Germline CDR1 MNHEY, CDR2 SMNVEV (reference sequence). CDR3 residues: CASSLRAGGFLSGANVLTF. The CDR3, as DNA: TGTGCCAGCAGTTTAAGGGCAGGGGGATTCCTCTCCGGGGCCAACGTCCTGACTTTC.

The chain employs TRBV6-2 or TRBV6-3 and TRBJ2-1; D remains ambiguous. The CDR3 extends over 11 amino acids. Trimming removed 3 bases from V and 8 bases from J, with 5 bases in between. Germline V gene data show CDR1 as MNHEY and CDR2 as SVGEGT. The CDR3, as DNA: TGTGCCAGCAGTTATTCTCATGAGCAGTTCTTC. Translation gives CASSYSHEQFF.

The gene calls are TRBV19 and TRBJ1-6; 9 bases match TRBD1. The CDR3 has 14 residues. The junction had 6 bases not matched to a gene; V was cut back by 6 bases and J by 9 bases. CDR1 is LNHDA and CDR2 is SQIVND in the germline V gene (reference sequence). CDR3 coding DNA: TGTGCCAGTAGCACGGGACAGGGTACTTCACCCCTCCACTTT. Its translation is CASSTGQGTSPLHF.

This clone turned up a few times. The V and J genes are TRBV15 and TRBJ1-4, with TRBD1 matching 8 bases. CDR1 LNHNV and CDR2 YYDKDF come from the germline V gene (reference sequence). The trim removed 5 bases at V and 4 bases at J, leaving 3 bases unmatched. The CDR3 runs 14 residues. For the CDR3, the DNA is TGTGCCACCAGCCGGACAGGGAGTAATGAAAAACTGTTTTTT. This gives the protein CATSRTGSNEKLFF.

V usage is TRBV12-3 or TRBV12-4 and J usage is TRBJ1-1; D is unclear. The V gene lost 6 bases and the J gene lost 1 base, with 3 bases spanning the gap. The CDR3 covers 11 residues. In nucleotides, the CDR3 is TGTGCCAGCAGCCGGAACACTGAAGCTTTCTTT. Its translation: CASSRNTEAFF.

The V and J genes are TRBV7-2 and TRBJ1-6; TRBD1 matches 7 bases. The CDR3 is made up of 17 amino acids. Per the germline V gene, CDR1 is SGHTA and CDR2 is FQGNSA. With 5 bases clipped from V and 9 bases from J, the junction kept 16 bases outside the gene matches. The CDR3 reads CASSVGTVGTGASPLHF. The CDR3, as DNA: TGTGCCAGCAGCGTCGGGACAGTCGGGACGGGAGCTTCACCCCTCCACTTT.

The chain links TRBV15 to TRBJ1-4, with 7 bases lining up with TRBD1. This CDR3 comprises 17 residues. Germline lookup yields CDR1 LNHNV and CDR2 YYDKDF (reference sequence). The V and J ends lost 1 base and 3 bases, in that order; junction bases with no gene match: 8. CDR3 bases: TGTGCCACCAGCAGAGGAGGGGGCGCGAGTCCTAATGAAAAACTGTTTTTT. The encoded protein is CATSRGGGASPNEKLFF.

This sequence joins TRBV15 and TRBJ1-4; 8 nucleotides match TRBD1. The CDR3 is made up of 16 amino acids. Trimming cost V 1 base and J 7 bases; bases outside gene matches: 8. CDR1 is LNHNV and CDR2 is YYDKDF in the germline V gene (reference sequence). CDR3 nucleotide sequence: TGTGCCACCAGCAGAGCCAGGACAGGGTTGGTTGAAAAACTGTTTTTT. It codes for CATSRARTGLVEKLFF.

The chain couples TRBV6-5 to TRBJ1-1; tentative D call: TRBD1 (5 bases). CDR1 is MNHEY, CDR2 SVGAGI, per germline. This CDR3 is 14 amino acids long. Trimming removed 6 bases from V and 1 base from J, with 12 bases in between. The DNA of the CDR3 is TGTGCCAGCAGGCTCGGACACGGGAACACTGAAGCTTTCTTT. It is translated as CASRLGHGNTEAFF.

J is TRBJ1-2 and V is TRBV10-3; D possibly corresponds to TRBD1 (5 bases). The V gene's germline CDR1 is ENHRY and CDR2 SYGVKD. V gave up 8 bases and J gave up 4 bases, with 17 bases separating them. The length of the CDR3 is 14 residues. Here the CDR3 reads CAISGQGGGYGYTF. DNA of the CDR3: TGTGCCATCTCTGGCCAGGGCGGTGGCTATGGCTACACCTTC.

The chain links TRBV4-2 to TRBJ2-1, with TRBD1 matching 8 bases. With 4 bases clipped from V and 5 bases from J, the junction kept 7 bases outside the gene matches. Germline CDR1 LGHNA, CDR2 YNFKEQ. The CDR3 spans 15 residues. This chain's CDR3 is CASSPTDRAHNEQFF. The CDR3 region has the DNA TGTGCCAGCAGCCCAACGGACAGGGCGCACAATGAGCAGTTCTTC.

This clone was picked up one time. The chain uses TRBV3-1 (or the pseudogene TRBV3-2) and TRBJ1-2; TRBD1 is a possible D gene (6 bases). Trimming removed 4 bases from V and 3 bases from J, with 12 bases in between. The CDR3 covers 14 residues. The germline gives CDR1 LGHDT, CDR2 YNNKEL (reference sequence). The chain's CDR3 is CASSPQTGDYGYTF. In nucleotides, the CDR3 is TGTGCCAGCAGCCCCCAGACAGGCGACTATGGCTACACCTTC.